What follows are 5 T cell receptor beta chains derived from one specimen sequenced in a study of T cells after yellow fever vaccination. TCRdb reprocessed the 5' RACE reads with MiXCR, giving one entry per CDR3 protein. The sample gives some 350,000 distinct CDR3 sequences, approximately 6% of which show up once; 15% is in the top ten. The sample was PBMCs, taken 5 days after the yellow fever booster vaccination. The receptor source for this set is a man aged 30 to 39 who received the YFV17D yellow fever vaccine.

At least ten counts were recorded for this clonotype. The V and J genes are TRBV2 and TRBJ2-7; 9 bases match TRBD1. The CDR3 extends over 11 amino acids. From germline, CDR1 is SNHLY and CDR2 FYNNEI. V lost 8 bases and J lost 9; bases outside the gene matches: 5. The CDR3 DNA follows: TGTGCCAGCGGTAACAGGGGGCTGCAGTACTTC. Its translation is CASGNRGLQYF. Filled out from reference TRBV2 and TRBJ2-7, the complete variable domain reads EPEVTQTPSHQVTQMGQEVILRCVPISNHLYFYWYRQILGQKVEFLVSFYNNEISEKSEIFDDQFSVERPDGSNFTLKIRSTKLEDSAMYFCASGNRGLQYFGPGTRLTVT.

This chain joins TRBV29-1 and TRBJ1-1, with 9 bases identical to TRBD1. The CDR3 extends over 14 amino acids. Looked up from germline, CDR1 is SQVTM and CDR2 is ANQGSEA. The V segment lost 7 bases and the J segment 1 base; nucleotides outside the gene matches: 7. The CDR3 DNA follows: TGCAGCGCCCGACAGGGGGACTCGAACACTGAAGCTTTCTTT. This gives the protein CSARQGDSNTEAFF.

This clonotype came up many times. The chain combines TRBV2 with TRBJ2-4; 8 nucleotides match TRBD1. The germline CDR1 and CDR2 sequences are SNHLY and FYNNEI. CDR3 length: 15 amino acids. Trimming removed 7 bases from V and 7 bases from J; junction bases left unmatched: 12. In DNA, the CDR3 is TGTGCCAGCAAGAGACAGGGGAGCTGGGGGAACATTCAGTACTTC. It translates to CASKRQGSWGNIQYF.

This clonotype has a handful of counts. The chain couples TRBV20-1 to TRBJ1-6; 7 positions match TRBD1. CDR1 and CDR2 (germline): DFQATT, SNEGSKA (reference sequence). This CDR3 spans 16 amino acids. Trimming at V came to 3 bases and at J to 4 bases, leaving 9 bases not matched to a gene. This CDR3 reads CSARKGQSSYNSPLHF. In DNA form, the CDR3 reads TGCAGTGCTAGGAAGGGACAGTCTTCGTATAATTCACCCCTCCACTTT.

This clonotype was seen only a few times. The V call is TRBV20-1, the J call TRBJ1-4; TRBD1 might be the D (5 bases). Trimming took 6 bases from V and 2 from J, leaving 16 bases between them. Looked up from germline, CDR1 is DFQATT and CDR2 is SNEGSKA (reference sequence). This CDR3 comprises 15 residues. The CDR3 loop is CSAGEGPSTNEKLFF. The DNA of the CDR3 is TGCAGTGCCGGGGAGGGGCCTTCGACTAATGAAAAACTGTTTTTT.